Listed below are T cell receptor beta chains from one sample, sequenced in a study of OX40 agonist ivuxolimab in advanced cancers. Sequencing was performed with immunoSEQ multiplex PCR; in TCRdb, only in-frame clones are kept and a portion is missing. The sample carries 35,000 to 55,000 clones, around 94% recorded once. The source was CD4+ or CD8+ T cells sorted from blood, collected in a trial of the OX40 agonist ivuxolimab. The receptors here all came from an adult with an advanced solid tumor such as melanoma, head and neck, liver or kidney cancer. Both conserved end residues are part of each CDR3. D genes are given only for firm matches. For some rows the clone size is stated as once, few or many, or as a class when expanded; others skip it.

v_call: TRBV10-3; cdr3_length: 15; j_call: TRBJ2-5; d_call: NA; clone_size: NA; cdr3_nt: TGTGCCATCAGTGAGCAGTGGAGTGGAAAAGAGACCCAGTACTTC; cdr3_aa: CAISEQWSGKETQYF
v_call: TRBV27; cdr3_length: 14; j_call: TRBJ2-7; d_call: NA; clone_size: NA; cdr3_nt: TGTGCCAGCAGTTCTCACCCTGACGGTTACGAGCAGTACTTC; cdr3_aa: CASSSHPDGYEQYF
v_call: TRBV9; cdr3_length: 15; j_call: TRBJ1-4; d_call: TRBD1; clone_size: NA; cdr3_nt: TGTGCCAGCAGCAGCGGAGAGGGGGCTTATGAAAAACTGTTTTTT; cdr3_aa: CASSSGEGAYEKLFF
v_call: TRBV5-6; cdr3_length: 15; j_call: TRBJ2-7; d_call: NA; clone_size: NA; cdr3_nt: TGTGCCAGCAGCTTGGGCCCGGACGAGGCCTACGAGCAGTACTTC; cdr3_aa: CASSLGPDEAYEQYF
v_call: TRBV7-9; cdr3_length: 15; j_call: TRBJ2-1; d_call: TRBD1; clone_size: NA; cdr3_nt: TGTGCCAGCAGCTCGACAGGGGATCCCTACAATGAGCAGTTCTTC; cdr3_aa: CASSSTGDPYNEQFF
v_call: TRBV2; cdr3_length: 13; j_call: TRBJ2-7; d_call: NA; clone_size: NA; cdr3_nt: TGTGCCAGCAGTGAATGGGCAGGGTACGAGCAGTACTTC; cdr3_aa: CASSEWAGYEQYF
v_call: TRBV7-2; cdr3_length: 17; j_call: TRBJ2-7; d_call: NA; clone_size: once; cdr3_nt: TGTGCCAGCAGCCTCTCCCCTAGCGAGATACCTGACTACGAGCAGTACTTC; cdr3_aa: CASSLSPSEIPDYEQYF
v_call: TRBV9; cdr3_length: 14; j_call: TRBJ2-2; d_call: NA; clone_size: NA; cdr3_nt: TGTGCCAGCAGCACAGAGGGGTTCACCGGGGAGCTGTTTTTT; cdr3_aa: CASSTEGFTGELFF
v_call: TRBV7-6; cdr3_length: 16; j_call: TRBJ2-5; d_call: NA; clone_size: NA; cdr3_nt: TGTGCCAGCAGCTTAGCGGGTGCCGGATGGCAAGAGACCCAGTACTTC; cdr3_aa: CASSLAGAGWQETQYF
v_call: TRBV7-3; cdr3_length: 13; j_call: TRBJ2-3; d_call: NA; clone_size: NA; cdr3_nt: TGTGCCAGCAGCTTTGGGGCCACAGATACGCAGTATTTT; cdr3_aa: CASSFGATDTQYF
v_call: TRBV9; cdr3_length: 14; j_call: TRBJ2-7; d_call: TRBD2; clone_size: few; cdr3_nt: TGTGCCAGCAGCGTAGGACTAGCGGGAAACGAGCAGTACTTC; cdr3_aa: CASSVGLAGNEQYF
v_call: TRBV28; cdr3_length: 15; j_call: TRBJ2-3; d_call: TRBD2; clone_size: NA; cdr3_nt: TGTGCCAGCAGCCTGTTAGCGGGAGATGCAGATACGCAGTATTTT; cdr3_aa: CASSLLAGDADTQYF
v_call: TRBV9; cdr3_length: 13; j_call: TRBJ2-2; d_call: NA; clone_size: NA; cdr3_nt: TGTGCCAGCAGTGAAGCGAACACCGGGGAGCTGTTTTTT; cdr3_aa: CASSEANTGELFF
v_call: TRBV28; cdr3_length: 15; j_call: TRBJ2-4; d_call: TRBD1; clone_size: once; cdr3_nt: TGTGCCAGCAGCCTCCGGGACAGGGAGATGAACATTCAGTACTTC; cdr3_aa: CASSLRDREMNIQYF
v_call: TRBV7-2; cdr3_length: 15; j_call: TRBJ1-2; d_call: NA; clone_size: NA; cdr3_nt: TGTGCCAGCAGCTTGGAAGCTTACAGCCAATATGGCTACACCTTC; cdr3_aa: CASSLEAYSQYGYTF
v_call: TRBV6-5; cdr3_length: 15; j_call: TRBJ1-3; d_call: TRBD1; clone_size: NA; cdr3_nt: TGTGCCAGCAGTTACTCATCAGGGGGTGGAAACACCATATATTTT; cdr3_aa: CASSYSSGGGNTIYF
v_call: TRBV5-5; cdr3_length: 15; j_call: TRBJ2-7; d_call: TRBD1; clone_size: once; cdr3_nt: TGTGCCAGCAGCTTGGGACAGGGAAGCCTCTACGAGCAGTACTTC; cdr3_aa: CASSLGQGSLYEQYF
v_call: TRBV18; cdr3_length: 15; j_call: TRBJ2-5; d_call: NA; clone_size: NA; cdr3_nt: TGTGCCAGCTCACCCCAGCAGATGTACCAAGAGACCCAGTACTTC; cdr3_aa: CASSPQQMYQETQYF
v_call: TRBV4-1; cdr3_length: 15; j_call: TRBJ2-1; d_call: TRBD2; clone_size: NA; cdr3_nt: TGCGCCAGCAGCCAGGGACTAGCGGGAGGCAATGAGCAGTTCTTC; cdr3_aa: CASSQGLAGGNEQFF
v_call: TRBV9; cdr3_length: 15; j_call: TRBJ1-2; d_call: NA; clone_size: NA; cdr3_nt: TGTGCCAGCAGCCCAAGTTGGACACCTTCATATGGCTACACCTTC; cdr3_aa: CASSPSWTPSYGYTF
v_call: TRBV6-5; cdr3_length: 15; j_call: TRBJ2-2; d_call: NA; clone_size: NA; cdr3_nt: TGTGCCAGCAGTTACTCGAAGGTCTACACCGGGGAGCTGTTTTTT; cdr3_aa: CASSYSKVYTGELFF
v_call: TRBV27; cdr3_length: 15; j_call: TRBJ2-7; d_call: TRBD2; clone_size: NA; cdr3_nt: TGTGCCAGCAGTTGGGGACTAGCGGGCCCTTACGAGCAGTACTTC; cdr3_aa: CASSWGLAGPYEQYF
v_call: TRBV20-1; cdr3_length: 11; j_call: TRBJ1-2; d_call: NA; clone_size: NA; cdr3_nt: TGCAGTGCTCTCTACGGTATGGGCTACACCTTC; cdr3_aa: CSALYGMGYTF
v_call: TRBV29-1; cdr3_length: 11; j_call: TRBJ1-2; d_call: NA; clone_size: NA; cdr3_nt: TGCAGCGCTCGGACAGAGGCTGGCTACACCTTC; cdr3_aa: CSARTEAGYTF